This T cell receptor beta chain was obtained from a study of T cell responses to AZD1222 COVID-19 vaccine. Study-level findings and limits: Two doses of AZD1222 preceded a rise in Spike-specific TCR breadth and depth. At study baseline, merely five or six AZD1222 recipients were seropositive.

Produced via immunoSEQ multiplex PCR; TCRdb's table is partial and in-frame only. This table holds more than 70,000 clones, about 88% found once. Notes on this clone: The antigen remains undetermined.

This clonotype was sampled from an adult in good health. Sequences were derived from peripheral blood, sampled on day 0 of AZD1222 vaccination.

The CDR3 DNA reads TGTGCCAGCAGTTATCGGACGGATTTTATGAACACTGAAGCTTTCTTT. Encoded protein: CASSYRTDFMNTEAFF. The gene calls are TRBV6-5 and TRBJ1-1; no clear D. This CDR3 region has 16 residues. The germline V gene has CDR1 MNHEY and CDR2 SVGAGI. Trimming pared 3 bases from V and 0 bases from J, leaving 14 bases between.